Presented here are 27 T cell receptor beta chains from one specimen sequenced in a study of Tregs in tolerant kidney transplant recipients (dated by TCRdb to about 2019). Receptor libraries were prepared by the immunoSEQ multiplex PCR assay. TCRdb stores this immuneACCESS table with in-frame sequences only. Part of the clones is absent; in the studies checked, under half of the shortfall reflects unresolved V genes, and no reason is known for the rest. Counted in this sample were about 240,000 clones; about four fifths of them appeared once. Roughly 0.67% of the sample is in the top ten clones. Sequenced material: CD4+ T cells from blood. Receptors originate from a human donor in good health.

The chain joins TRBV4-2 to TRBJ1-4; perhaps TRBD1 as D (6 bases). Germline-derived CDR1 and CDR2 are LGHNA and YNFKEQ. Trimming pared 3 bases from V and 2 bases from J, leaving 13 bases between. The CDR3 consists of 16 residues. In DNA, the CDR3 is TGTGCCAGCAGCCATTCGGGGGGCGCGACTAATGAAAAACTGTTTTTT. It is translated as CASSHSGGATNEKLFF.

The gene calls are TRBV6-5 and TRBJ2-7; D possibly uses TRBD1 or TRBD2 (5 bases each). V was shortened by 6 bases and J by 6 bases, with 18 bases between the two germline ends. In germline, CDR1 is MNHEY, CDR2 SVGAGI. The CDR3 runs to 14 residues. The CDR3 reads CASRRDALTGEQYF. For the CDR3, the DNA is TGTGCCAGCAGGAGGGACGCACTAACGGGCGAGCAGTACTTC.

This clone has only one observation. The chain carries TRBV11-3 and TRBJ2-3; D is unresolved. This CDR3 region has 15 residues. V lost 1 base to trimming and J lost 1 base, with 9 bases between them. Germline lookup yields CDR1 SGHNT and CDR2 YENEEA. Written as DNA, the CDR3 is TGTGCCAGCAGCTTAGGTCGGAGCGGCACAGATACGCAGTATTTT. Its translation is CASSLGRSGTDTQYF. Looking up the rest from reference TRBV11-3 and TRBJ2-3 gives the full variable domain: EAGVVQSPRYKIIEKKQPVAFWCNPISGHNTLYWYLQNLGQGPELLIRYENEEAVDDSQLPKDRFSAERLKGVDSTLKIQPAELGDSAVYLCASSLGRSGTDTQYFGPGTRLTVL.

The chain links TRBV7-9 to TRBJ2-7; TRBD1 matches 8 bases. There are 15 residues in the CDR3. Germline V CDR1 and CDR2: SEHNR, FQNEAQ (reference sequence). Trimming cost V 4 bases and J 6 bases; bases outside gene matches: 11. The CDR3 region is CASSSIGRGPVEQYF. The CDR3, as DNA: TGTGCCAGCAGCTCCATCGGCAGGGGGCCCGTCGAGCAGTACTTC.

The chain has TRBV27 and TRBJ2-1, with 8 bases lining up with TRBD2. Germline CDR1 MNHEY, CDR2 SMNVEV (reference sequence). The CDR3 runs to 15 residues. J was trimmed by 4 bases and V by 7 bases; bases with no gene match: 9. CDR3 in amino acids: CASIDGRAAYNEQFF. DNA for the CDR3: TGTGCCAGCATCGACGGGAGGGCCGCTTACAATGAGCAGTTCTTC.

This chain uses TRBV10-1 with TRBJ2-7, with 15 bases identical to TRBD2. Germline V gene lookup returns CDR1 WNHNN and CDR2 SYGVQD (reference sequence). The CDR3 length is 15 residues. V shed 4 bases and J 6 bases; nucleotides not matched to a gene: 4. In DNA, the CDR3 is TGCGCCAGCAGTGGGCCGGGACTAGCGGGAGGCGAGCAGTACTTC. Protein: CASSGPGLAGGEQYF.

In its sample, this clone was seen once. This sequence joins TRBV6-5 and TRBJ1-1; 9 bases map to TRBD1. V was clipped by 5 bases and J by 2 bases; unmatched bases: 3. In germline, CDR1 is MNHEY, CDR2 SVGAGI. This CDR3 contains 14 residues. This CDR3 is CASSLDRGNTEAFF. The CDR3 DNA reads TGTGCCAGCAGTCTGGACAGGGGAAACACTGAAGCTTTCTTT.

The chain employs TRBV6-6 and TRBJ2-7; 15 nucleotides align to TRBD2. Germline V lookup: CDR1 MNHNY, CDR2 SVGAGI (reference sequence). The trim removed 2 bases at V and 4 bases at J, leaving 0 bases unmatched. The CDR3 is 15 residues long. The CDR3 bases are TGTGCCAGCAGTTACGGGACTAGCGGGGGGTACGAGCAGTACTTC. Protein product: CASSYGTSGGYEQYF.

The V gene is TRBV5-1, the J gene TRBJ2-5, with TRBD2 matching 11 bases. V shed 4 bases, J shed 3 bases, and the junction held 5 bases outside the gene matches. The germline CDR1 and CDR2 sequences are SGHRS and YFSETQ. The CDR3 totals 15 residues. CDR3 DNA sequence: TGCGCCAGCAGCCGCCCGGGACTAGCGGAAGAGACCCAGTACTTC. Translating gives CASSRPGLAEETQYF.

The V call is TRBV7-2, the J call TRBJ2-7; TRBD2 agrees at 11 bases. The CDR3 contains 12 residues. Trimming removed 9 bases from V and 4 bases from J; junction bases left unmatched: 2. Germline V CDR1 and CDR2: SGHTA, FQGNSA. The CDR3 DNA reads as TGTGCCAGTACTAGCGGGGGATACGAGCAGTACTTC. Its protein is CASTSGGYEQYF.

The CDR3 nucleotides read TGTGCCAGTAGTATCCGGGGGAGGTTGCATGGCTACACCTTC. It is translated as CASSIRGRLHGYTF. The chain couples TRBV19 to TRBJ1-2, with D possibly TRBD1 on 5 matching bases. V was cut by 3 bases and J by 6 bases, with 14 bases left in between. The CDR3 is 14 residues long. The germline V gene encodes CDR1 LNHDA and CDR2 SQIVND (reference sequence).

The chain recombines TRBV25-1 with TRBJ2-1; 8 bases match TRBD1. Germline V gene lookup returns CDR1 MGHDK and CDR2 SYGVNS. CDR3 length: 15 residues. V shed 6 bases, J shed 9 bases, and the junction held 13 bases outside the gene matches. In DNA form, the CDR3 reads TGTGCCAGCAGCGACTTCCCGCTTCAGGGGGCTGAGCAGTTCTTC. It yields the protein CASSDFPLQGAEQFF.

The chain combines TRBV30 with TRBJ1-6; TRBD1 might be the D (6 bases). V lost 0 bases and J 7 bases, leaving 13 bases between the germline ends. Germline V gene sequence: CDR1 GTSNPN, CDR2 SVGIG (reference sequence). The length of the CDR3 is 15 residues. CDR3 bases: TGTGCCTGGAGTGTATATATTACAGGGAATTCACCCCTCCACTTT. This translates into CAWSVYITGNSPLHF. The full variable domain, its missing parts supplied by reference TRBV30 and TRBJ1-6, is SQTIHQWPATLVQPVGSPLSLECTVEGTSNPNLYWYRQAAGRGLQLLFYSVGIGQISSEVPQNLSASRPQDRQFILSSKKLLLSDSGFYLCAWSVYITGNSPLHFGNGTRLTVT.

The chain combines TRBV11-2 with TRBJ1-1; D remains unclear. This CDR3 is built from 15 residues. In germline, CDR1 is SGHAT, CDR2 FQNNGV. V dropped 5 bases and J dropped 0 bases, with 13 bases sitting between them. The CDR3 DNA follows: TGTGCCAGCAGCCCGTGGAGAGGCGTGAACACTGAAGCTTTCTTT. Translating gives CASSPWRGVNTEAFF.

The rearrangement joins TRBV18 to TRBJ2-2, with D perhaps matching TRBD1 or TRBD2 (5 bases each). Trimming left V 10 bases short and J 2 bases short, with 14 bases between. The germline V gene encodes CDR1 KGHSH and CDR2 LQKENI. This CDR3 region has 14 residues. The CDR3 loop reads CATLGTVNTGELFF. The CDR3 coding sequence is TGTGCCACCCTCGGGACGGTAAACACCGGGGAGCTGTTTTTT.

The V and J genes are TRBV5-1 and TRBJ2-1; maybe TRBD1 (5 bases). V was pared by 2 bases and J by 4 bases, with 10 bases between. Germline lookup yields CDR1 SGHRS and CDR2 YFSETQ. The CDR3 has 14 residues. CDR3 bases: TGCGCCAGCAGCTTACGACAGAGGTACAATGAGCAGTTCTTC. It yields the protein CASSLRQRYNEQFF.

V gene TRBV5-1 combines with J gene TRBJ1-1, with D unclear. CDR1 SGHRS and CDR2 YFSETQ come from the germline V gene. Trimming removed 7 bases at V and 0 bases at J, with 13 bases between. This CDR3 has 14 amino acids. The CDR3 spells CASGQVSMNTEAFF. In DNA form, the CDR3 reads TGCGCCAGCGGGCAGGTCAGCATGAACACTGAAGCTTTCTTT.

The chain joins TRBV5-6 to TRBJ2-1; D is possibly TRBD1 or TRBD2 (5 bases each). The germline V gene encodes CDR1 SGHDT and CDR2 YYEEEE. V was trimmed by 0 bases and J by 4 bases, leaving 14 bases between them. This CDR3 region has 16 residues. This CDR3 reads CASSLDGRDPYNEQFF. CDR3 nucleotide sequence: TGTGCCAGCAGCTTGGATGGCCGGGACCCTTACAATGAGCAGTTCTTC.

CDR3 nucleotide sequence: TGTGCCAGCAGACTATTTCGACAGGGACCGTCCTACAATGAGCAGTTCTTC. Residues: CASRLFRQGPSYNEQFF. The rearrangement joins TRBV5-5 to TRBJ2-1; TRBD1 aligns across 7 bases. The V segment lost 5 bases and the J segment 1 base; nucleotides outside the gene matches: 12. This CDR3 comprises 17 residues. Germline-derived CDR1 and CDR2 are SGHKS and YYEKEE (reference sequence).

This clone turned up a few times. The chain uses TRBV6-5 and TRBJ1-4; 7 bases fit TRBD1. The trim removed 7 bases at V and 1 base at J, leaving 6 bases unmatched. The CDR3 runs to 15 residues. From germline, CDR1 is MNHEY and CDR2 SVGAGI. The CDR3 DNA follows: TGTGCCAGCAAAGAACACAGGGGAACTAATGAAAAACTGTTTTTT. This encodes CASKEHRGTNEKLFF.

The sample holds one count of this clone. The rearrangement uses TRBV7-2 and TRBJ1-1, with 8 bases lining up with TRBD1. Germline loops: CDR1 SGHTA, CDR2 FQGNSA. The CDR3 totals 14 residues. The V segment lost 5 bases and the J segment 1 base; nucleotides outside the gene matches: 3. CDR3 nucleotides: TGTGCCAGCAGCGACGGACAGGGGAACACTGAAGCTTTCTTT. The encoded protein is CASSDGQGNTEAFF. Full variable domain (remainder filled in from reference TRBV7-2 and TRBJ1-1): GAGVSQSPSNKVTEKGKDVELRCDPISGHTALYWYRQSLGQGLEFLIYFQGNSAPDKSGLPSDRFSAERTGGSVSTLTIQRTQQEDSAVYLCASSDGQGNTEAFFGQGTRLTVV.

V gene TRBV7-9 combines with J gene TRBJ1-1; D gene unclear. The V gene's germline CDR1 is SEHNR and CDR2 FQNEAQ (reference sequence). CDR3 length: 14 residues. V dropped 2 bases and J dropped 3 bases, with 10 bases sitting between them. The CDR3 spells CASSLSVGHTEAFF. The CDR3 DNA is TGTGCCAGCAGCTTATCCGTAGGGCACACTGAAGCTTTCTTT.

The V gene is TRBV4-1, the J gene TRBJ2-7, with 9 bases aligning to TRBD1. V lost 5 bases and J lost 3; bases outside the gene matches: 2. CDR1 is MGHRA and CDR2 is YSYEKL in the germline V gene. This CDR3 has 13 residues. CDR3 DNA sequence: TGCGCCAGCAGCTGGGACAGGGACTACGAGCAGTACTTC. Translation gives CASSWDRDYEQYF.

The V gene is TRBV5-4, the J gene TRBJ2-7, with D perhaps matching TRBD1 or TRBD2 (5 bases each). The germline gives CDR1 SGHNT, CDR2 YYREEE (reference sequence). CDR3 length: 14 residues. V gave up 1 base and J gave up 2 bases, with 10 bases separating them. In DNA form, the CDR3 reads TGTGCCAGCAGCTTGAGGCAGGGACCCTACGAGCAGTACTTC. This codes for CASSLRQGPYEQYF.

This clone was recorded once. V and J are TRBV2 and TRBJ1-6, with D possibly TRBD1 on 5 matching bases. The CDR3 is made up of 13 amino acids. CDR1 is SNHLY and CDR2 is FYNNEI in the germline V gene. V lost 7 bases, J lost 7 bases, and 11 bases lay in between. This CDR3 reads CASTPDTNSPLHF. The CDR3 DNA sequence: TGTGCCAGCACTCCGGACACCAATTCACCCCTCCACTTT.

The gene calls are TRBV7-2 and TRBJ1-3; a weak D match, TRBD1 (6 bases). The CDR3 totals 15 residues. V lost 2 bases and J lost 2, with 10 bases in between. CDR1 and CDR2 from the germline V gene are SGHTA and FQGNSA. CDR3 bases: TGTGCCAGCAGCTTATACTGGGGGCCTGGAAACACCATATATTTT. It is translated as CASSLYWGPGNTIYF.

CDR3 bases: TGTGCCAGCAGCAACGGACTAGCGGGAGGTGGAACCGGGGAGCTGTTTTTT. The encoded protein is CASSNGLAGGGTGELFF. J is TRBJ2-2 and V is TRBV11-2; 14 bases align to TRBD2. The length of the CDR3 is 17 residues. V shed 5 bases, J shed 5 bases, and the junction held 7 bases outside the gene matches. Germline-derived CDR1 and CDR2 are SGHAT and FQNNGV.